The sample holds a few counts of the clone carrying this TCR beta chain. The target antigen is unknown. This sample was included in a study of T cells in Graves' hyperthyroidism and ophthalmopathy. Notes on the study in general: Most clonotypes expanded in thyroid above 0.001 were likewise present in blood.

The length of the CDR3 is 12 residues. V lost 1 base to trimming and J lost 10 bases, with 13 bases between them. The germline V gene has CDR1 DFQATT and CDR2 SNEGSKA (reference sequence). Template material for amplifying TCR beta CDR3 regions consisted of RNA transcripts. TCR CDR3 regions were first amplified by RT-PCR with HTBI primers. TCRdb re-called the multiplex PCR reads with MiXCR, one entry per CDR3 protein. The repertoire holds 400,000 to 500,000 distinct CDR3 sequences, roughly an eighth seen once, with 5% to 6% in the top ten. The source of this sequence is a woman in her late teens or twenties with Graves' hyperthyroidism. V gene TRBV20-1 combines with J gene TRBJ1-1; the D is unclear. The sequencing input was blood. The CDR3 coding sequence is TGCAGTGCTAGAGGAGAGGCTCTTCCAGCTTTCTTT. Amino acid sequence: CSARGEALPAFF.